These 10 T cell receptor beta chains came from one sample sequenced in a study of shared clonotypes between healthy human individuals. Clones were sequenced by immunoSEQ multiplex PCR, and TCRdb holds only the in-frame ones, with some missing. The sample carries approximately 2.5 million clones, 80% to 95% recorded once. Sample: naive CD4+ T cells from PBMCs. As to subset: CD45RA+ positively selected. These receptors were obtained from a man aged 18 to 30 in good health. Some clones in this sample may be carry-over from other donors' samples.

As to this clone: This specimen includes other DNA sequences encoding the same CDR3. The chain couples TRBV28 to TRBJ2-3; TRBD1 is a possible D gene (5 bases). Between the trimmed V and J ends, which lost 7 bases and 0 bases, there was a span of 8 bases. The CDR3 has 13 amino acids. Germline assignment: CDR1 MDHEN and CDR2 SYDVKM. This CDR3 is CASTPGSTDTQYF. The CDR3, as DNA: TGTGCCAGCACCCCAGGGAGCACAGATACGCAGTATTTT. The whole variable domain, filled in from reference TRBV28 and TRBJ2-3, reads DVKVTQSSRYLVKRTGEKVFLECVQDMDHENMFWYRQDPGLGLRLIYFSYDVKMKEKGDIPEGYSVSREKKERFSLILESASTNQTSMYLCASTPGSTDTQYFGPGTRLTVL.

The chain carries TRBV5-1 and TRBJ2-2; 9 bases align to TRBD2. The germline V gene encodes CDR1 SGHRS and CDR2 YFSETQ. This CDR3 spans 16 amino acids. The J segment lost 5 bases and the V segment lost 4 bases, leaving 9 bases of the junction unmatched. The CDR3 nucleotides are TGCGCCAGCAGCGCGGACCCGGGACTAGCTACCGGGGAGCTGTTTTTT. This sequence encodes CASSADPGLATGELFF. Combining the CDR3 with reference TRBV5-1 and TRBJ2-2 gives the whole variable domain KAGVTQTPRYLIKTRGQQVTLSCSPISGHRSVSWYQQTPGQGLQFLFEYFSETQRNKGNFPGRFSGRQFSNSRSEMNVSTLELGDSALYLCASSADPGLATGELFFGEGSRLTVL.

The V gene is TRBV5-4, the J gene TRBJ2-5, with 11 positions matching TRBD2. The germline gives CDR1 SGHNT, CDR2 YYREEE (reference sequence). With 4 bases clipped from V and 4 bases from J, the junction kept 6 bases outside the gene matches. The CDR3 sequence is 15 residues long. The CDR3 reads CASSPWTSGLETQYF. The CDR3 DNA sequence: TGTGCCAGCAGCCCCTGGACTAGCGGGTTAGAGACCCAGTACTTC.

For this clone: The identical CDR3 is also encoded by other nucleotide sequences in the sample. The chain combines TRBV5-1 with TRBJ1-1; no firm D call. Per germline, CDR1 SGHRS and CDR2 YFSETQ. V was shortened by 0 bases and J by 2 bases, with 5 bases between the two germline ends. This CDR3 comprises 13 residues. CDR3 residues: CASSLVLNTEAFF. CDR3 bases: TGCGCCAGCAGCTTGGTGCTAAACACTGAAGCTTTCTTT.

Comment on this clone: At the DNA level, this CDR3 is encoded by other sequences in the same sample as well. The chain links TRBV18 to TRBJ1-4; D unclear. The CDR3 is made up of 12 amino acids. Trimming took 3 bases from V and 8 from J, leaving 7 bases between them. The germline V gene has CDR1 KGHSH and CDR2 LQKENI. CDR3 residues: CASSPGREKLFF. Here the CDR3 DNA reads TGTGCCAGCTCACCTGGGAGGGAAAAACTGTTTTTT.

The rearrangement joins TRBV28 to TRBJ2-3; 9 nucleotides agree with TRBD2. The CDR3 contains 16 residues. V dropped 3 bases and J dropped 3; count of bases not matched to a gene: 7. Germline V gene data show CDR1 as MDHEN and CDR2 as SYDVKM. The CDR3 spells CASSFGAGGGTDTQYF. CDR3 in DNA: TGTGCCAGCAGTTTTGGGGCGGGAGGGGGTACAGATACGCAGTATTTT.

V is TRBV5-1 and J is TRBJ2-2; D is perhaps TRBD2 (6 bases). Germline CDR1 and CDR2: SGHRS and YFSETQ. V lost 3 bases to trimming and J lost 1 base, with 10 bases between them. This CDR3 region has 15 residues. The CDR3 DNA is TGCGCCAGCAGCTATTCTAGCGTGAACACCGGGGAGCTGTTTTTT. It encodes CASSYSSVNTGELFF.

The chain joins TRBV4-2 to TRBJ2-3, with 11 bases lining up with TRBD2. CDR1 and CDR2 (germline): LGHNA, YNFKEQ. V dropped 4 bases and J dropped 6; count of bases not matched to a gene: 21. CDR3 size: 20 residues. The CDR3 coding sequence is TGTGCCAGCAGCCCAAGGGGGGTTATACCGGGACTAGCGGTATCTGATACGCAGTATTTT. Translation gives CASSPRGVIPGLAVSDTQYF.

This clone occurred once. One junction end does not reproduce the germline sequence, and a read error may be involved. The chain is built from TRBV11-2 and TRBJ2-7, with a possible D match to TRBD1 (5 bases). The CDR3 consists of 15 residues. Germline V CDR1 and CDR2: SGHAT, FQNNGV. The CDR3 DNA reads as TGTGCCGGCAGCTTAGGGGCCGGGCGGAATTACGAGCAGTACTTC. Amino acids: CAGSLGAGRNYEQYF.

This clone was detected once. V gene TRBV9 combines with J gene TRBJ2-2, with a weak D call TRBD2 (5 bases). V was trimmed by 3 bases and J by 2 bases, leaving 11 bases between them. The CDR3 is made up of 15 amino acids. In germline, CDR1 is SGDLS, CDR2 YYNGEE. As DNA, the CDR3 is TGTGCCAGCAGCGGAGGAGGTCCTAACACCGGGGAGCTGTTTTTT. This sequence encodes CASSGGGPNTGELFF.